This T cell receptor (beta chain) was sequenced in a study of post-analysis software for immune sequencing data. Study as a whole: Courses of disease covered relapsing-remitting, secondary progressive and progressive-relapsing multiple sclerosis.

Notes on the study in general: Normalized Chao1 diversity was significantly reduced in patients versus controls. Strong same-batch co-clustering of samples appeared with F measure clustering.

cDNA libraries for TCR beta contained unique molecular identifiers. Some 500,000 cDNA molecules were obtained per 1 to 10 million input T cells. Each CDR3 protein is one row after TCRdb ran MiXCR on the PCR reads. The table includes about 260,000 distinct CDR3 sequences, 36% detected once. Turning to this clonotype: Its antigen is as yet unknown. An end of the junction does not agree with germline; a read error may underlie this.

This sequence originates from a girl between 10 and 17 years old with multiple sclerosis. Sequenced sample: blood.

DNA of the CDR3: TGCGCCAGCAGCGTCATCAGGGGCGACAACTCCAATGAGCAGTTCTTC. It specifies CASSVIRGDNSNEQFF. This chain uses TRBV7-6 with TRBJ2-1; perhaps TRBD1 as D (6 bases). Germline CDR1 reads SGHVS; CDR2 reads FNYEAQ. The CDR3 totals 16 residues.